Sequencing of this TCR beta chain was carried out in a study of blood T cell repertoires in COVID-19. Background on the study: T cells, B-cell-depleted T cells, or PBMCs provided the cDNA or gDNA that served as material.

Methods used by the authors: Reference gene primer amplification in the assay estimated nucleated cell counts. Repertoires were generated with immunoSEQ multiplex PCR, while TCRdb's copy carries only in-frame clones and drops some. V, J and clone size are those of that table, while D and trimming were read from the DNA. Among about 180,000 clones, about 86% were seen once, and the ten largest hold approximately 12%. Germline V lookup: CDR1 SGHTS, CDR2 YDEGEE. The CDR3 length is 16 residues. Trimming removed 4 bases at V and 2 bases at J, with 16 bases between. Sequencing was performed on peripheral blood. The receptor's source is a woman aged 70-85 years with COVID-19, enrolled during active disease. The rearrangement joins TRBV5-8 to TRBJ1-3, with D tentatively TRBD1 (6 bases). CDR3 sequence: CASSPISGHTGNTIYF. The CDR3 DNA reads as TGTGCCAGCAGCCCGATCTCGGGACATACTGGAAACACCATATATTTT.